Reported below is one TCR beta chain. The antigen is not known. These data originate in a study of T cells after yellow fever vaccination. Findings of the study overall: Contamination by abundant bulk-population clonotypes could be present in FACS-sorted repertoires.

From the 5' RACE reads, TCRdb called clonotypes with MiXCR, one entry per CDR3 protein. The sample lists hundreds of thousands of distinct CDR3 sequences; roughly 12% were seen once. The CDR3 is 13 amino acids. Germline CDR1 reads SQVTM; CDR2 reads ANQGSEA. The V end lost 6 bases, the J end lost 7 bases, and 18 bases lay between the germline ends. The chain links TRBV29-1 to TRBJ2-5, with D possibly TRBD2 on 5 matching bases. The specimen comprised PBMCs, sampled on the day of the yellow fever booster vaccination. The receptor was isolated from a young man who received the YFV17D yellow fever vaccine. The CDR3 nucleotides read TGCAGCGTAGCGGACCTCTCCACTTGGACCCAGTACTTC. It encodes CSVADLSTWTQYF.